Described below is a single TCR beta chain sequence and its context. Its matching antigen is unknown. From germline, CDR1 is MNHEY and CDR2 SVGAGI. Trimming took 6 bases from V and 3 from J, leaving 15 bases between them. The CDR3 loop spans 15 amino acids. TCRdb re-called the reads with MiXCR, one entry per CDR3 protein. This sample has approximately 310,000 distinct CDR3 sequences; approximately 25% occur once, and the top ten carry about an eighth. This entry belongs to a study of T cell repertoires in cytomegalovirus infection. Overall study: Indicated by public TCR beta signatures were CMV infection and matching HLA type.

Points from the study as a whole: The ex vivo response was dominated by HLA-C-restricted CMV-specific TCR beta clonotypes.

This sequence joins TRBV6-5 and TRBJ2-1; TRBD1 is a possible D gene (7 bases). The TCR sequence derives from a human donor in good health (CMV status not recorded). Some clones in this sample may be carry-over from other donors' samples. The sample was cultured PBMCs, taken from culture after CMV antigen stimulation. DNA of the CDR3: TGTGCCAGCAGAAAGGACAGGACTATCTACAATGAGCAGTTCTTC. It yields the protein CASRKDRTIYNEQFF.